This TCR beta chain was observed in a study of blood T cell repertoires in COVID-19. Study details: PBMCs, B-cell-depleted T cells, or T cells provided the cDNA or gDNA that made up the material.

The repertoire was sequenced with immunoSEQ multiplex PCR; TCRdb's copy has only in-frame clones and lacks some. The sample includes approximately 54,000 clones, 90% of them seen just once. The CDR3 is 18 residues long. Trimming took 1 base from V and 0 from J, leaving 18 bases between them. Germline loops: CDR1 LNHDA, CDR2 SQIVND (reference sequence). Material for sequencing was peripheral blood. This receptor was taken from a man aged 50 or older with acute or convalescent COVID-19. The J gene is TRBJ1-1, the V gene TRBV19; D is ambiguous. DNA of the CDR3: TGTGCCAGTAGTATAGGGGGAACGTTGGACTCCCTGAACACTGAAGCTTTCTTT. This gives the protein CASSIGGTLDSLNTEAFF.